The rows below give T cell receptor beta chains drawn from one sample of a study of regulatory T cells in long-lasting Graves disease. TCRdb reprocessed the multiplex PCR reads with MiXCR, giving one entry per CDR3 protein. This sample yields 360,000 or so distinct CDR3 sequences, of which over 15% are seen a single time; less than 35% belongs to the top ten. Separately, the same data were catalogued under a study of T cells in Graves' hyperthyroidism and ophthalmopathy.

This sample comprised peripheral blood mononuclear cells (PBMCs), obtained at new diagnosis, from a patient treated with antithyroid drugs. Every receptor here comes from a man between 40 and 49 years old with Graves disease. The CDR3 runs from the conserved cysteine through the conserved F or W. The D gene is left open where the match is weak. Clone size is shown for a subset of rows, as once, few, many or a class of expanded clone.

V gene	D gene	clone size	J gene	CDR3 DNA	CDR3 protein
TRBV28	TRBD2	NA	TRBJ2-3	TGTGCCAGCACCGGAAGAGGAACGACTAGCGGGTATGCAGATACGCAGTATTTT	CASTGRGTTSGYADTQYF
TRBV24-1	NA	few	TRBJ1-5	TGTGCCACCAGTGAAAGCAATCAGCCCCAGCATTTT	CATSESNQPQHF
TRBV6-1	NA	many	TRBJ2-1	TGTGCCAGCAGCGACGGATACAATGAGCAGTTCTTC	CASSDGYNEQFF
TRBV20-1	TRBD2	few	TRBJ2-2	TGCAGTGCTAGTTGGGTAGCGGGGGGGCGGACCGGGGAGCTGTTTTTT	CSASWVAGGRTGELFF
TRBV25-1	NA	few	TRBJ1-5	TGTGCCAGCAGTGGTGGAAGGGACCAGCCCCAGCATTTT	CASSGGRDQPQHF
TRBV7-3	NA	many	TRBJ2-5	TGTGCCAGCAGGGGAGGAGGGGAAGAGACCCAGTACTTC	CASRGGGEETQYF
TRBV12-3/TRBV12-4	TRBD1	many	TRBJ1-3	TGTGCCAGCAGCCAAGACAGGGGGCGCATGGACACCATATATTTT	CASSQDRGRMDTIYF
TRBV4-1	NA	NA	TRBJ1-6	TGCGCCAGCAGCCTACCCAACGTCGGGGGGAGCTCACCCCTCCACTTT	CASSLPNVGGSSPLHF
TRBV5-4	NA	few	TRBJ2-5	TGTGCCAGCGGGTTGGGAACTGTCGAGACCCAGTACTTC	CASGLGTVETQYF
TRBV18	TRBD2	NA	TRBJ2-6	TGTGCCAGCTCACCCCTAGCGGGACACTCTGGGGCCAACGTCCTGACTTTC	CASSPLAGHSGANVLTF
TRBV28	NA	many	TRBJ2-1	TGTGTCACACTGAACCCCTACAATGAGCAGTTCTTC	CVTLNPYNEQFF
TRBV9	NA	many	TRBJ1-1	TGTGCCAGCAGCGTAGGAGGACAACAAACTGAAGCTTTCTTT	CASSVGGQQTEAFF
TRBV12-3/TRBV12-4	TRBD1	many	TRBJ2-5	TGTGCCAGCAGTGATACAGGGGGTCGAGAGACCCAGTACTTC	CASSDTGGRETQYF
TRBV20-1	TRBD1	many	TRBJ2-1	TGCAGTGCTAGAGATCCCGGGACAGGCAAGGGTTCCTACAATGAGCAGTTCTTC	CSARDPGTGKGSYNEQFF
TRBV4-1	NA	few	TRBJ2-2	TGCGCCAGCAGCCAAGCACAGCGGACCGGGGAGCTGTTTTTT	CASSQAQRTGELFF
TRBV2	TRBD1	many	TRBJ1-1	TGTGCCAGCAGTGGACAGGGTAGCGCTTTCTTT	CASSGQGSAFF
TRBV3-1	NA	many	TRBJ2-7	TGTGCCAGCAGCCAAGTCTTAGGGGACTCCTATTCCTCCGAGCAGTACTTC	CASSQVLGDSYSSEQYF
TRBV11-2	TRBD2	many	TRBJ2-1	TGTGCCAGCAGCTTAGAAGCGGGGGGGCCGTTCTTC	CASSLEAGGPFF
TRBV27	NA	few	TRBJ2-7	TGTGCCAGCAGTTTTTCAACAGTCGGCGAGCAGTACTTC	CASSFSTVGEQYF
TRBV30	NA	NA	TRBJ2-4	TGTGCCTGGAGTACGGCGGCGGCCAAAAACATTCAGTACTTC	CAWSTAAAKNIQYF
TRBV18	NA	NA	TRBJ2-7	TGTGCCAGCTCACCCCGGATCGGGGGACACGAGCAGTACTTC	CASSPRIGGHEQYF
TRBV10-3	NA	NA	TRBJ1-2	TGTGCCATCAGTGGAAGAACAGAATCATATGGCTACACCTTC	CAISGRTESYGYTF
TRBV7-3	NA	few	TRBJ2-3	TGTGCCAGCAGCTTCTCGGCAGGGCAGTACGATACGCAGTATTTT	CASSFSAGQYDTQYF
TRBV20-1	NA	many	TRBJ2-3	TGCAGTGCTAGTGGTCCACTTGTCAAGGATACGCAGTATTTT	CSASGPLVKDTQYF
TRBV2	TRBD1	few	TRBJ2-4	TGTGCCAGCAGTGAAGCCCGGACAGGGTCAAACATTCAGTACTTC	CASSEARTGSNIQYF
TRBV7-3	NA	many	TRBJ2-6	TGTGCCAGCAGCTACGGACAGCCCTCTGGGGCCAACGTCCTGACTTTC	CASSYGQPSGANVLTF
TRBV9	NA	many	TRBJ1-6	TGTGCCAGCAGCGTAGGCACAACCTATAATTCACCCCTCCACTTT	CASSVGTTYNSPLHF
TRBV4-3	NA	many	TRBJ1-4	TGCGCCAGCAGCCAAGAACCAGGGAGGGGTGAAAAACTGTTTTTT	CASSQEPGRGEKLFF
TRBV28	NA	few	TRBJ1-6	TGTGCCAGCAGTTTATACCCGGGAGGCCCCTATAATTCACCCCTCCACTTT	CASSLYPGGPYNSPLHF
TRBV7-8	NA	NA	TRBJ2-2	TGTGCCAGCAGCTTACAACTAGCCCCCACCGGGGAGCTGTTTTTT	CASSLQLAPTGELFF
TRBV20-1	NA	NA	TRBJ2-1	TGCAGCGTTGCTAGACAGTTAGAAAATGAGCAGTTCTTC	CSVARQLENEQFF
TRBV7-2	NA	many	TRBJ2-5	TGTGCCAGCAGCTTAATAACGGGGGGCTTGGAGACCCAGTACTTC	CASSLITGGLETQYF
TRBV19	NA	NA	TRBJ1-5	TGTGCCAGTAGTATTCTGACAGGTCTGAGCAATCAGCCCCAGCATTTT	CASSILTGLSNQPQHF
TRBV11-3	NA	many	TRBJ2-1	TGTGCCAGCAGCTTGGATAAGGCCGGGGGAGAGAGCTCCTACAATGAGCAGTTCTTC	CASSLDKAGGESSYNEQFF
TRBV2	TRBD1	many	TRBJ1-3	TGTGCCAGCAGAGGACAGGTCTCTGGAAACACCATATATTTT	CASRGQVSGNTIYF
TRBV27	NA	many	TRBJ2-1	TGTGCCAGCAGTTTATCGTGGCAGGCCATGTACAATGAGCAGTTCTTC	CASSLSWQAMYNEQFF
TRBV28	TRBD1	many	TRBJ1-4	TGTGCCAGCAGCCAAACCCACCCGGGGACAGGGGTAGAAAAACTGTTTTTT	CASSQTHPGTGVEKLFF
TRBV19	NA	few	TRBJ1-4	TGTGCCAGTAGTATCAGGGATGAAAAACTGTTTTTT	CASSIRDEKLFF
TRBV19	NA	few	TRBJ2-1	TGTGCCAGTAGTATAATCCAAAACGCCTACAATGAGCAGTTCTTC	CASSIIQNAYNEQFF
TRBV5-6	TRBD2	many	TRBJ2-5	TGTGCCAGCAGCACCTTAGCGGGGGGGCGCGAGACCCAGTACTTC	CASSTLAGGRETQYF
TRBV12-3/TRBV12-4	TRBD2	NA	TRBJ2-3	TGTGCCAGCTCGACTAGCGGGGGTTCAGATACGCAGTATTTT	CASSTSGGSDTQYF